This is a list of T cell receptor beta chains from one sample in a study of cytomegalovirus exposure and HLA in healthy donors. Clones were sequenced by immunoSEQ multiplex PCR, and TCRdb holds only the in-frame ones, with some missing. The repertoire holds about 140,000 clones, 70% to 90% seen once, with 2.5% to 3.5% in the top ten. Sequenced sample: PBMCs. The receptors originated from a young man in good health and CMV-seronegative. The CDR3 runs from the conserved cysteine through the conserved F or W. The D gene is left open where the match is weak. Not every row has a clone size; where given, it reads once, few, many or a size class.

clone_size,j_call,v_call,d_call,cdr3_nt,cdr3_aa
NA,TRBJ1-2,TRBV9,NA,TGTGCCAGCAGCGGACCTGTAGGCACCCGGGGTAACTATGGCTACACCTTC,CASSGPVGTRGNYGYTF
NA,TRBJ1-2,TRBV2,TRBD1,TGTGCCAGCAGTAGGAACGAAGGGACAGGGGACCACTACACCTTC,CASSRNEGTGDHYTF
NA,TRBJ2-4,TRBV19,NA,TGTGCCTGCCGAGGGGGGAGGGCGAGCGGCATTCAGTACTTC,CACRGGRASGIQYF
NA,TRBJ1-5,TRBV6-4,NA,TGTGCCAGCTCAGTGAATAGCAATCAGCCCCAGCATTTT,CASSVNSNQPQHF
NA,TRBJ2-7,TRBV7-8,NA,TGTGCCAGCAGCTTAGACTACGGAGCCTACGAGCAGTACTTC,CASSLDYGAYEQYF
NA,TRBJ1-2,TRBV27,NA,TGTGCCAGCAGAGACAGCAACTATGGCTACACCTTC,CASRDSNYGYTF
NA,TRBJ2-7,TRBV18,TRBD2,TGTGCCAGCTCACTATCGTCTAGCGGGAGAGGGGGCGGCGAGCAGTACTTC,CASSLSSSGRGGGEQYF
NA,TRBJ2-5,TRBV5-1,TRBD1,TGCGCCAGCAGTTCCGGGACAGCTCAGTACCAAGAGACCCAGTACTTC,CASSSGTAQYQETQYF
NA,TRBJ2-2,TRBV11-2,TRBD1,TGTGCCAGCAGATCGAGGACAGGAAACACCGGGGAGCTGTTTTTT,CASRSRTGNTGELFF
NA,TRBJ1-2,TRBV6-5,NA,TGTGCCAGCAGCTATTCCAGGGTGTCGGGCTACACCTTC,CASSYSRVSGYTF
NA,TRBJ1-4,TRBV7-9,NA,TGTGCCAGCAGCGGTGGGGGCCCCCGAGCAACTAATGAAAAACTGTTTTTT,CASSGGGPRATNEKLFF
NA,TRBJ2-4,TRBV11-2,NA,TGTGCCAGCAGCTTAGGTCGCGGAAATTTAGCCAAAAACATTCAGTACTTC,CASSLGRGNLAKNIQYF
NA,TRBJ2-7,TRBV7-2,TRBD1,TGTGCCAGCAGCTTCCCGGGACAGGGGACTTCCTACGAGCAGTACTTC,CASSFPGQGTSYEQYF
NA,TRBJ1-1,TRBV7-8,NA,TGTGCCAGCAGCTTAGCGGCAGGGGCCCTCACTGAAGCTTTCTTT,CASSLAAGALTEAFF
NA,TRBJ2-7,TRBV19,TRBD1,TGTGCCAGTCATACCGGGACAGGGGGCTCCTACGAGCAGTACTTC,CASHTGTGGSYEQYF
NA,TRBJ2-3,TRBV15,NA,TGTGCCACCAGCAGAGAAGAGACAGCACGGACGCAGTATTTT,CATSREETARTQYF
NA,TRBJ2-2,TRBV6-1,NA,TGTGCCAGCAGTGAAAGGCTGAGGGCAGGGGCGGCGGGGGAGCTGTTTTTT,CASSERLRAGAAGELFF
NA,TRBJ2-3,TRBV7-9,NA,TGTGCCAGCAGCTTAGCAGTGACTAGTCATACGCAGTATTTT,CASSLAVTSHTQYF
NA,TRBJ1-1,TRBV5-1,TRBD1,TGCGCCAGCAGTTTAGGCAGGGGGAGTATGAACACTGAAGCTTTCTTT,CASSLGRGSMNTEAFF
NA,TRBJ2-2,TRBV4-3,TRBD2,TGCGCCAGCAGCCAATTATTAGCGGGTACGAACACCGGGGAGCTGTTTTTT,CASSQLLAGTNTGELFF
NA,TRBJ2-1,TRBV11-2,TRBD1,TGTGCCAGCAGCAGCCTGGGACAGGGTATCTCCTACAATGAGCAGTTCTTC,CASSSLGQGISYNEQFF
NA,TRBJ2-4,TRBV2,NA,TGTGCCAGCAGTGTGGAGGGGGACTATCAACTAGCCAAAAACATTCAGTACTTC,CASSVEGDYQLAKNIQYF
NA,TRBJ1-6,TRBV6-5,TRBD1,TGTGCCAGCAGTTACACGGGAGGGGGCAATTCACCCCTCCACTTT,CASSYTGGGNSPLHF
NA,TRBJ1-2,TRBV28,NA,TGTGCCAGCAGTTTTAGGGGCGTTAACTATGGCTACACCTTC,CASSFRGVNYGYTF
NA,TRBJ1-1,TRBV12-5,NA,TGTGCTAGTGGTTTGGGGTTAGGACAGCCCACTGAAGCTTTCTTT,CASGLGLGQPTEAFF
NA,TRBJ2-7,TRBV18,TRBD2,TGTGCCAGCTCACCGGGCGGGAGACCCCTCCACGAGCAGTACTTC,CASSPGGRPLHEQYF
NA,TRBJ1-1,TRBV2,NA,TGTGCCACCCATAAGGGGAGGGACACTGAAGCTTTCTTC,CATHKGRDTEAFF
once,TRBJ2-2,TRBV2,NA,TGTGCCAGCAGTGAGTGGCGGAGGAACACCGGGGAGCTGTTTTTT,CASSEWRRNTGELFF
NA,TRBJ1-1,TRBV28,TRBD1,TGTGCCAGCGAAGACAGGGTGACTGAAGCTTTCTTT,CASEDRVTEAFF
few,TRBJ2-6,TRBV2,NA,TGTGCCAGCAGTGAAACGGTAGATAGATCCTCTGGGGCCAACGTCCTGACTTTC,CASSETVDRSSGANVLTF